What follows describes a single TCR beta chain. CDR3 size: 15 residues. The V gene's germline CDR1 is SGHKS and CDR2 YYEKEE (reference sequence). V was clipped by 3 bases and J by 2 bases, with 11 bases between them. This entry comes from a study of blood T cell repertoires in COVID-19. Turning to the study itself: The United States, Italy and Spain provided the acute and convalescent COVID-19 samples. Nucleic acid was either cDNA or gDNA, and it came from T cells, B-cell-depleted T cells, or PBMCs.

Authors' methods: Amplification of reference gene primers was used by the study to estimate nucleated cell counts. Assay: immunoSEQ multiplex PCR; the TCRdb copy retains only in-frame clones and omits some. That table supplies the V and J calls and clone size; D and trimming were determined from the DNA. Of about 270,000 clones in the sample, around 82% were seen once. The rearrangement uses TRBV5-5 and TRBJ2-2, with a weak D call TRBD2 (7 bases). The clonotype comes from a man at least 80 years old with acute or convalescent COVID-19. Sequences were obtained from peripheral blood. CDR3 residues: CASSWGGPNTGELFF. DNA of the CDR3: TGTGCCAGCAGCTGGGGGGGCCCCAACACCGGGGAGCTGTTTTTT. Combining the CDR3 with reference TRBV5-5 and TRBJ2-2 gives the whole variable domain DAGVTQSPTHLIKTRGQQVTLRCSPISGHKSVSWYQQVLGQGPQFIFQYYEKEERGRGNFPDRFSARQFPNYSSELNVNALLLGDSALYLCASSWGGPNTGELFFGEGSRLTVL.